This note documents a single T cell receptor beta chain sequence. What it recognizes is unknown. The authors ran the immunoSEQ assay, v3.0, at survey level. The repertoire was sequenced with immunoSEQ multiplex PCR; TCRdb's copy has only in-frame clones and lacks some. The data contain about 23,000 clones, about 85% of them singletons. These data come from a study of long-term antiretroviral therapy in people with HIV. The overall study: Of all samples, the earliest predate the 2015 immediate-ART recommendation by about a decade. Overall study findings and caveats: The study found narrower CDR3 length ranges in HIV repertoires than in controls.

A minimum of one pre-ART and two post-ART PBMC samples existed for each donor. The CDR3 covers 14 residues. Germline CDR1 is SGHAT and CDR2 is FQNNGV. The V gene end was trimmed by 5 bases and the J gene end by 7 bases; junction bases not matched to a gene: 10. The rearrangement links TRBV11-2 to TRBJ1-2, with 7 bases that match TRBD1. The source material was unsorted PBMCs, sampled 1.6 years after starting antiretroviral therapy. This clonotype originated in a middle-aged man with HIV. The CDR3 DNA follows: TGTGCCAGCAGCCGAAAAGACAGGGCCCTTGGCTACACCTTC. Translating gives CASSRKDRALGYTF.